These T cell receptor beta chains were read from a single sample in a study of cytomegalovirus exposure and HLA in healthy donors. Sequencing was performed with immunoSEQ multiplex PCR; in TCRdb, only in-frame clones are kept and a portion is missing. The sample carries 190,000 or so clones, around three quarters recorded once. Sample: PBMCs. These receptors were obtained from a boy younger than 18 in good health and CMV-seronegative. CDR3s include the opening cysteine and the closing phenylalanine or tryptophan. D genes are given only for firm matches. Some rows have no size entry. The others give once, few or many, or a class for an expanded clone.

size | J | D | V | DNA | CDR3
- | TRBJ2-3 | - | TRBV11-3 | TGTGCCAGCAGTCTAAGGCAGGGCTCTAGCACAGATACGCAGTATTTT | CASSLRQGSSTDTQYF
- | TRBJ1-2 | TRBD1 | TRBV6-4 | TGTGCCAGCAGTCCCGACAGGGCTTCTGGCTACACCTTC | CASSPDRASGYTF
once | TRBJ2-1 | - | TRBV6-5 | TGTGCCAGCAGAAATCAGGGGGGAAATGAGCAGTTCTTC | CASRNQGGNEQFF
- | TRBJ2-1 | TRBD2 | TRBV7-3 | TGTGCCAGCAGCTTAAATATAGCGGGGGGGGCAGAGGAGCAGTTCTTC | CASSLNIAGGAEEQFF
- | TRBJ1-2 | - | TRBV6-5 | TGTGCCAGCAGTTACTACAGGGAGTCCAGTGGCTACACCTTC | CASSYYRESSGYTF
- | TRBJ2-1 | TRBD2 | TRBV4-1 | TGCGCCAGCAGCCAAGACGCGGGAGAGGGGAATGAGCAGTTCTTC | CASSQDAGEGNEQFF
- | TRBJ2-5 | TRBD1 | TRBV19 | TGTGCCAGTAGTATAAACCCGATTCAGGGGGAAGAGACCCAGTACTTC | CASSINPIQGEETQYF
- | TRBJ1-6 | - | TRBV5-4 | TGTGCCAGCAGCTTGGATCAGGGTAGACATTCACCCCTCCACTTT | CASSLDQGRHSPLHF
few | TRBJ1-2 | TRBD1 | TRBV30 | TGTGCCTGGAGTGCACGGTTAGGGGGCGGGGATGGCTACACCTTC | CAWSARLGGGDGYTF
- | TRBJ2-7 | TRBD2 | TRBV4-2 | TGTGCCAGCAGCCAATCCGGACTAGTAGTCCACGAGCAGTACTTC | CASSQSGLVVHEQYF
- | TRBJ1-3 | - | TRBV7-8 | TGTGCCAGCAGCTTAGGATGGGGGAGGACGGGTATTGGAAACACCATATATTTT | CASSLGWGRTGIGNTIYF
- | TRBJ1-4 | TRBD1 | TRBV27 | TGTGCCAGCAGGAGTAGACAGGGGGCGGATGAAAAACTGTTTTTT | CASRSRQGADEKLFF
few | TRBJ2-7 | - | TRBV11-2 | TGTGCCAGCAGCACCAGGGACTCTACTTACGAGCAGTACTTC | CASSTRDSTYEQYF
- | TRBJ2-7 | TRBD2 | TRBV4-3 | TGCGCCAGCAGCGGAGGATCCGGGACTAGCGGCTACGAGCAGTACTTC | CASSGGSGTSGYEQYF
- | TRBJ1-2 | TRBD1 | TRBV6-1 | TGTGCCAGCAGAAAGGACAGGGACTATGGCTACACCTTC | CASRKDRDYGYTF
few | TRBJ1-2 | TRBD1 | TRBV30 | TGTGCCTGGTCCGACAGGGTAAGCTATGGCTACACCTTC | CAWSDRVSYGYTF
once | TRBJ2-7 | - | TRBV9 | TGTGCCAGCAGCCCTAGCCCCGTGGCAGTCAGATACGAGCAGTACTTC | CASSPSPVAVRYEQYF
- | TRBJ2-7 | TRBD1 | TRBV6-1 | TGTGCCAGCAGTGAAGCGGGGACAGGGAGCTCCTACGAGCAGTACTTC | CASSEAGTGSSYEQYF
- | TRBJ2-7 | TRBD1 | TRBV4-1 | TGCGCCAGCAGCCAAGCGCTCCCGGGACAGGGGAACCACGAGCAGTACTTC | CASSQALPGQGNHEQYF
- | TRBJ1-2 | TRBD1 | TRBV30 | TGTGCCTGGAGTGTAAGGGACAGGGGAACCCTCCTCGCTCACTACACCTTC | CAWSVRDRGTLLAHYTF
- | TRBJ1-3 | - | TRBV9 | TGTGCCAGCAGACCCTCCGGGACAGGAAACACCATATATTTT | CASRPSGTGNTIYF
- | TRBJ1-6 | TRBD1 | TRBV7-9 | TGTGCCAGCAGCTTAGGACAGGGGGCGAGTTCACCCCTCCACTTT | CASSLGQGASSPLHF
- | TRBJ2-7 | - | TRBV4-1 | TGCGCCAGCAGCCATGGGACCGGGACTGTCTCCTACGAGCAGTACTTC | CASSHGTGTVSYEQYF
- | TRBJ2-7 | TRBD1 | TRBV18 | TGTGCCAGCCTAGGACAGGGCGCGGGCGAGCAGTACTTC | CASLGQGAGEQYF
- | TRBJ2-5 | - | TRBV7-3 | TGTGCCAGCAGTAACGCCGGCTCGGGGGAGACCCAGTACTTC | CASSNAGSGETQYF
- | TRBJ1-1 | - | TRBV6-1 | TGTGCCAGCAGTGAGTCGTTTCGGAACACTGAAGCTTTCTTT | CASSESFRNTEAFF
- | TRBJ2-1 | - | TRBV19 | TGTGCCAGTAGTATAGCGGGAGTCTTCGATGAGCAGTTCTTC | CASSIAGVFDEQFF
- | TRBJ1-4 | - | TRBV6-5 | TGTGCCAGCAGTACCCCCCGAGGGGAAAAACTGTTTTTT | CASSTPRGEKLFF